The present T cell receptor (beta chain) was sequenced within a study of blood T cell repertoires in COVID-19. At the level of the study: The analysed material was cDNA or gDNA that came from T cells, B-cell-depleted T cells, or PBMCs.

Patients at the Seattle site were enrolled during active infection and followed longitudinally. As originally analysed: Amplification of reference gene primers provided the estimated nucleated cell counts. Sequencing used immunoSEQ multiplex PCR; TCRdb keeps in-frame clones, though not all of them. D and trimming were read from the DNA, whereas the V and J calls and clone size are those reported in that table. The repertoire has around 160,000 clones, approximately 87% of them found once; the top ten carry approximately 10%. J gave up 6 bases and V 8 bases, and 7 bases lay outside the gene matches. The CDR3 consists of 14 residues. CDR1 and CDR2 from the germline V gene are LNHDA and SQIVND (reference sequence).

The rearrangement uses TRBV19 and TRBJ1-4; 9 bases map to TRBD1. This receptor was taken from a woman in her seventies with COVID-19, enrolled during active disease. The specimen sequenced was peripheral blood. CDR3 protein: CASGRRQGDEKLFF. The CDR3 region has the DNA TGTGCCAGTGGCCGGAGACAGGGGGATGAAAAACTGTTTTTT.